The clone carrying this TCR beta chain was detected only a few times. The CDR3 has 16 amino acids. The ends were cut back, 5 bases at V and 3 bases at J, with 17 bases in the middle. CDR1 is LNHDA and CDR2 is SQIVND in the germline V gene (reference sequence). Treatment: roughly 19 received Ad26.COV2.S at low or high dose, single or two shots; 5 received placebo; per-sample allocation not given. Sampling happened 63 days after the first vaccine or placebo injection. The sample is drawn from a study of Ad26.COV2.S vaccination and SARS-CoV-2 variants. Profiled with immunoSEQ multiplex PCR; TCRdb holds only in-frame clones, not every one. The sample consists of roughly 250,000 clones, 87% of them appearing once.

Material: peripheral blood, obtained in a trial of Ad26.COV2.S vaccine versus placebo. This chain joins TRBV19 and TRBJ1-5; D call uncertain. The clonotype was recovered from a person between 18 and 65 years old who received the Ad26.COV2.S COVID-19 vaccine or a placebo. The CDR3 DNA reads TGTGCCAGTAGTGGCGGGCTTAATACGTTCAATCAGCCCCAGCATTTT. The encoded protein is CASSGGLNTFNQPQHF.